Each of the 29 T cell receptor beta chains below was sequenced from the same sample in a study of esophageal squamous cell carcinoma tumors. After a first PCR with P20EA plus a TCR alpha or TCR beta constant-region primer, a nested PCR used CA2 or CB2. Unbiased adaptor ligation RT-PCR amplified the TCR genes, and a polyT18-containing BSL-18E primer primed reverse transcription. MiXCR was run by TCRdb on the 5' RACE reads, yielding one entry per CDR3 protein. The sample records a few thousand distinct CDR3 sequences, roughly 23% being singletons. Input material: tumor tissue. All receptors derive from a man aged 45 to 79 with esophageal squamous cell carcinoma.

V is TRBV5-4 and J is TRBJ1-1; 8 bases line up with TRBD1. Losses at the gene ends were 2 bases for V and 3 bases for J; bases not matched to a gene: 3. The CDR3 has 14 residues. Germline CDR1 and CDR2: SGHNT and YYREEE (reference sequence). In DNA form, the CDR3 reads TGTGCCAGCAGCTTAACAGGGGGGGACACTGAAGCTTTCTTT. Amino acid sequence: CASSLTGGDTEAFF.

Details on this clonotype: Its ends do not fully match the called genes, so a read error is possible. CDR3 DNA: TGTGCCAGCCGAAGGACAAAGTCAGCAACTAATGAAAAACGGTTTTTT. Its protein is CASRRTKSATNEKRFF. The rearrangement links TRBV6-1 to TRBJ1-4, with D tentatively TRBD1 (5 bases). The CDR3 length is 16 residues. The V gene's germline CDR1 is MNHNS and CDR2 SASEGT.

Ten or more counts support this clonotype. The rearrangement uses TRBV6-2 or TRBV6-3 and TRBJ2-1; 10 bases align to TRBD2. CDR1 MNHEY and CDR2 SVGEGT come from the germline V gene. V lost 6 bases to trimming and J lost 8 bases; unmatched junction nucleotides: 13. CDR3 length equals 16 residues. This CDR3 is CASRILAGRARDEQFF. CDR3 bases: TGTGCCAGCAGAATACTAGCGGGAAGGGCCAGGGATGAGCAGTTCTTC.

This clonotype was seen only a few times. The V gene is TRBV12-3 or TRBV12-4, the J gene TRBJ2-5, with D possibly TRBD1 on 6 matching bases. CDR3 length equals 13 residues. Trimming shortened V by 8 bases and J by 5 bases, and 15 bases separated the two germline ends. CDR3 sequence (DNA): TGTGCCAGCTCGCGTCGGACAGTTGAGACCCAGTACTTC. It codes for CASSRRTVETQYF.

This sequence joins TRBV28 and TRBJ1-4; 8 bases are shared with TRBD1. The CDR3 has 18 residues. Per germline, CDR1 MDHEN and CDR2 SYDVKM. The junction had 17 bases not matched to a gene; V was cut back by 3 bases and J by 8 bases. The CDR3: CASSLDRSTGERGEKLFF. The CDR3, as DNA: TGTGCCAGCAGTTTGGACCGATCGACAGGGGAGAGAGGAGAAAAACTGTTTTTT.

This chain uses TRBV2 with TRBJ1-1; no definite D call. Deletions cut 4 bases from V and 1 base from J, with 7 bases between. CDR1 SNHLY and CDR2 FYNNEI come from the germline V gene. The CDR3 totals 13 residues. This chain's CDR3 is CASSALANTEAFF. The CDR3, as DNA: TGTGCCAGCAGTGCCCTAGCGAACACTGAAGCTTTCTTT.

The sample holds a few counts of this clonotype. The rearrangement links TRBV25-1 to TRBJ2-7, with D perhaps matching TRBD2 (7 bases). Trimming shortened V by 4 bases and J by 7 bases, and 20 bases separated the two germline ends. CDR3 length: 15 residues. Germline CDR1 and CDR2: MGHDK and SYGVNS. This CDR3 is CASSGGRGRSKEQYF. The CDR3 DNA follows: TGTGCCAGCAGTGGGGGGAGGGGGAGATCGAAGGAGCAGTACTTC.

This clonotype was seen a handful of times. DNA for the CDR3: TGCAGTGCTGGGGAGACAGGCAATCAGCCCCAGCATTTT. Encoded protein: CSAGETGNQPQHF. The J gene is TRBJ1-5, the V gene TRBV20-1; D is possibly TRBD1 (5 bases). The V end lost 5 bases, the J end lost 2 bases, and 10 bases lay between the germline ends. CDR1 and CDR2 from the germline V gene are DFQATT and SNEGSKA (reference sequence). This CDR3 has 13 residues.

V gene TRBV30 combines with J gene TRBJ2-2; the match to TRBD2 covers 10 bases. Germline V gives CDR1 GTSNPN, CDR2 SVGIG (reference sequence). The V and J ends lost 5 bases and 4 bases, in that order; junction bases with no gene match: 4. CDR3 length: 14 amino acids. Here the CDR3 reads CAWGLAGGTGELFF. DNA of the CDR3: TGTGCCTGGGGCTTAGCGGGAGGCACCGGGGAGCTGTTTTTT.

In this sample, this clonotype turned up a few times. V gene TRBV20-1 combines with J gene TRBJ2-7; 14 bases map to TRBD2. Germline CDR1 DFQATT, CDR2 SNEGSKA (reference sequence). The CDR3 contains 19 residues. Losses at the gene ends were 6 bases for V and 4 bases for J; bases not matched to a gene: 20. CDR3 protein: CSAVTPWSGLAGERYEQYF. Written as DNA, the CDR3 is TGCAGTGCGGTGACACCTTGGTCGGGACTAGCGGGAGAGAGGTACGAGCAGTACTTC.

As for this clonotype: This may arise from a read error, as a much more abundant clone is one base away. The rearrangement joins TRBV9 to TRBJ2-1, with D tentatively TRBD2 (6 bases). Looked up from germline, CDR1 is SGDLS and CDR2 is YYNGEE. The CDR3 runs to 15 residues. CDR3 in DNA: TGTACCAGCAGCGCCCTGGGGGACTCCTTCAGAGAGCAGTTCTTC. This translates into CTSSALGDSFREQFF.

The chain joins TRBV5-5 to TRBJ2-2, with 11 bases matching TRBD2. With 0 bases clipped from V and 7 bases from J, the junction kept 5 bases outside the gene matches. The CDR3 sequence is 16 residues long. The germline gives CDR1 SGHKS, CDR2 YYEKEE (reference sequence). CDR3 residues: CASSLEASGRHGELFF. In DNA, the CDR3 is TGTGCCAGCAGCTTGGAGGCTAGCGGGAGGCACGGGGAGCTGTTTTTT.

In this sample, this clonotype turned up a few times. This chain joins TRBV6-5 and TRBJ1-5; the D gene is possibly TRBD1 (5 bases). This CDR3 is 13 amino acids long. Germline V gene lookup returns CDR1 MNHEY and CDR2 SVGAGI. The V gene lost 7 bases and the J gene lost 9 bases, with 16 bases spanning the gap. Written as DNA, the CDR3 is TGTGCCAGCAACCCGACAGCGGGGCGGCCCCAGCATTTT. As protein: CASNPTAGRPQHF.

This clonotype was recorded a few times. This chain uses TRBV5-6 with TRBJ2-3; 13 bases map to TRBD2. Germline values: CDR1 SGHDT, CDR2 YYEEEE. Losses at the gene ends were 3 bases for V and 4 bases for J; bases not matched to a gene: 8. The CDR3 has 17 amino acids. Written as DNA, the CDR3 is TGTGCCAGCAGCTGGATGACTAGCGGGAGGATGCCAGATACGCAGTATTTT. This encodes CASSWMTSGRMPDTQYF.

This clonotype has a count of ten or more. The chain recombines TRBV30 with TRBJ2-7, with D maybe TRBD1 (7 bases). The CDR3 has 13 residues. Germline V gives CDR1 GTSNPN, CDR2 SVGIG (reference sequence). V gave up 7 bases and J gave up 2 bases, with 15 bases separating them. The CDR3 DNA sequence: TGTGCCTTCGCGCCAGGGGGGACCTACGAGCAGTACTTC. Translating it yields CAFAPGGTYEQYF.

This clonotype was observed a handful of times. The chain combines TRBV7-8 with TRBJ2-7; TRBD2 aligns across 12 bases. V was pared by 1 base and J by 1 base, with 5 bases of the junction left unmatched. This CDR3 region has 17 residues. The germline CDR1 and CDR2 sequences are SGHVS and FQNEAQ. Here the CDR3 DNA reads TGTGCCAGCAGCTTAGGGGTTCTAGCGGGAGGGTCCTACGAGCAGTACTTC. It encodes CASSLGVLAGGSYEQYF.

In its sample, this clonotype ranks as medium-sized. The chain carries TRBV11-2 and TRBJ1-2, with 9 bases aligning to TRBD1. This CDR3 spans 15 amino acids. The germline V gene encodes CDR1 SGHAT and CDR2 FQNNGV. After removal of 5 bases from V and 1 base from J, the junction contained 5 bases not matched to a gene. CDR3 protein: CASSPRTGVNYGYTF. CDR3 in DNA: TGTGCCAGCAGCCCCAGGACAGGGGTTAACTATGGCTACACCTTC.

This rearrangement joins TRBV14 to TRBJ2-7; no reliable D call. The CDR3 sequence is 12 residues long. Deletions cut 0 bases from V and 5 bases from J, with 5 bases between. Germline CDR1 reads SGHDN; CDR2 reads FVKESK. CDR3 region: CASSQDSHEQYF. DNA for the CDR3: TGTGCCAGCAGCCAAGATTCCCACGAGCAGTACTTC.

Within the sample, this clonotype is medium-sized (0.01 to 0.1%). The chain joins TRBV5-4 to TRBJ2-1, with D uncertain. In germline, CDR1 is SGHNT, CDR2 YYREEE (reference sequence). The length of the CDR3 is 16 residues. V lost 2 bases to trimming and J lost 3 bases, with 15 bases between them. This CDR3 reads CASSFQSEFIYNEQFF. The CDR3 bases are TGTGCCAGCAGCTTTCAGAGTGAGTTCATCTACAATGAGCAGTTCTTC.

This clonotype has more than one count but fewer than ten. This chain joins TRBV12-3 or TRBV12-4 and TRBJ1-1, with a possible D match to TRBD1 (6 bases). Trimming stripped 4 bases from V and 4 bases from J, with 22 bases between. CDR3 size: 17 residues. The chain's CDR3 is CASSSHPGQGRGTEAFF. The CDR3 DNA follows: TGTGCCAGCAGTTCTCATCCGGGACAAGGACGTGGCACTGAAGCTTTCTTT.

This clonotype qualifies as medium-sized (0.01 to 0.1%). The chain recombines TRBV11-1 with TRBJ2-1, with D perhaps TRBD1 or TRBD2 (5 bases each). Germline V gene lookup returns CDR1 SGHAT and CDR2 FQDESV (reference sequence). The CDR3 sequence is 15 residues long. V dropped 4 bases and J dropped 3 bases, with 13 bases sitting between them. CDR3: CASSSSYGGYNEQFF. As DNA, the CDR3 is TGTGCCAGCAGCTCCAGTTATGGGGGCTACAATGAGCAGTTCTTC.

This clonotype turned up a few times. The rearrangement uses TRBV28 and TRBJ1-1; perhaps TRBD1 as D (5 bases). V was cut by 3 bases and J by 8 bases, with 10 bases left in between. The germline CDR1 and CDR2 sequences are MDHEN and SYDVKM. The CDR3 extends over 12 amino acids. The CDR3 DNA reads as TGTGCCAGCAGTTTCCGCAGGGCGGAAGCTTTCTTT. Residues: CASSFRRAEAFF.

This clonotype was counted only a few times. With a much larger clone just one base away, this may be a read error. The genes are TRBV20-1 and TRBJ1-6; D is ambiguous. CDR3 length: 13 amino acids. In germline, CDR1 is DFQATT, CDR2 SNEGSKA (reference sequence). The CDR3 protein is CSEAGSANSPRHF. The CDR3 bases are TGCAGTGAAGCGGGGTCTGCGAATTCACCCCGCCACTTT.

This clonotype showed up many times. The chain couples TRBV12-3 or TRBV12-4 to TRBJ2-5, with no clear D. The CDR3 covers 13 residues. Trimming took off 2 bases at V and 4 bases at J, with 8 bases between the two ends. CDR3 protein: CASSLSRVETQYF. CDR3 DNA: TGTGCCAGCAGTTTATCACGGGTAGAGACCCAGTACTTC.

About this clonotype itself: A read error is likely, as this CDR3 ends without the conserved phenylalanine or tryptophan. The chain combines TRBV20-1 with TRBJ2-3, with unresolved D. V shed 8 bases and J shed 0 bases, with 12 bases lying between them. Germline assignment: CDR1 DFQATT and CDR2 SNEGSKA (reference sequence). The length of the CDR3 is 13 residues. The DNA of the CDR3 is TGCAGTCCCGCACGGGCTAGCACAGATACGCAGTATTTG. It encodes CSPARASTDTQYL.

V gene TRBV6-1 combines with J gene TRBJ2-4; perhaps TRBD2 as D (6 bases). CDR1 is MNHNS and CDR2 is SASEGT in the germline V gene. The CDR3 runs to 16 residues. The V gene lost 3 bases and the J gene lost 0 bases, with 12 bases spanning the gap. The CDR3 DNA reads TGTGCCAGCAGTGACCCAGCGGGTCTAGCCAAAAACATTCAGTACTTC. Protein: CASSDPAGLAKNIQYF.

V gene TRBV4-1 combines with J gene TRBJ2-7; D could derive from TRBD1 or TRBD2 (5 bases each). Trimming removed 0 bases at V and 4 bases at J, with 13 bases between. Germline lookup yields CDR1 MGHRA and CDR2 YSYEKL. The CDR3 spans 15 residues. Here the CDR3 reads CASSQEGADMYEQYF. DNA of the CDR3: TGCGCCAGCAGCCAAGAAGGAGCGGACATGTACGAGCAGTACTTC.

This clonotype is judged medium-sized. This sequence joins TRBV4-1 and TRBJ2-7; 7 bases fit TRBD1. The CDR3 contains 16 residues. Looked up from germline, CDR1 is MGHRA and CDR2 is YSYEKL. Trimming at V came to 0 bases and at J to 4 bases, leaving 9 bases not matched to a gene. The DNA of the CDR3 is TGCGCCAGCAGCCAAGATCTAGCCGGGACAGATTACGAGCAGTACTTC. The encoded protein is CASSQDLAGTDYEQYF.

By share of the sample, this clonotype is medium-sized (0.01 to 0.1%). The genes are TRBV20-1 and TRBJ2-5; D unclear. Looked up from germline, CDR1 is DFQATT and CDR2 is SNEGSKA (reference sequence). V was shortened by 7 bases and J by 5 bases, with 14 bases between the two germline ends. This CDR3 comprises 12 residues. CDR3 residues: CSVSSRLETQYF. The CDR3 DNA follows: TGCAGTGTCAGTAGTCGTCTCGAGACCCAGTACTTC.